This is a list of T cell receptor beta chains from one sample in a study of shared clonotypes between healthy human individuals. Method: immunoSEQ multiplex PCR; TCRdb's copy keeps in-frame clones and lacks some. Seen here are roughly 2,000,000 clones, about 93% observed once, and the top ten hold 1.5% to 2%. Sequencing was carried out using naive CD8+ T cells from PBMCs. The origin of the receptors is a man between 18 and 35 years old in good health. Some clones in this sample may be carry-over from other donors' samples. Both conserved end residues are part of each CDR3. A D gene is named only where the DNA matches it firmly. Size values are once, few and many counts, or a class for expanded clones, and some rows have none.

J gene: TRBJ2-2; V gene: TRBV29-1; clone size: NA; D gene: TRBD1; CDR3 protein: CSVRDRDNAGELFF; CDR3 DNA: TGCAGCGTACGCGACAGGGATAACGCCGGGGAGCTGTTTTTT
J gene: TRBJ2-7; V gene: TRBV29-1; clone size: NA; D gene: NA; CDR3 protein: CSAIEGSSYEQYF; CDR3 DNA: TGCAGCGCGATAGAGGGGAGCTCCTACGAGCAGTACTTC
J gene: TRBJ2-7; V gene: TRBV18; clone size: NA; D gene: NA; CDR3 protein: CASSPLQGSAPHEQYF; CDR3 DNA: TGTGCCAGCTCACCACTGCAGGGGAGTGCTCCCCACGAGCAGTACTTC
J gene: TRBJ2-1; V gene: TRBV5-6; clone size: once; D gene: NA; CDR3 protein: CASSLGLAEEQFF; CDR3 DNA: TGTGCCAGCAGCTTGGGGCTAGCAGAAGAGCAGTTCTTC
J gene: TRBJ1-2; V gene: TRBV6-4; clone size: many; D gene: NA; CDR3 protein: CASSDSRRTDGYTF; CDR3 DNA: TGTGCCAGCAGTGACTCGAGGAGGACGGACGGCTACACCTTC
J gene: TRBJ2-7; V gene: TRBV10-2; clone size: NA; D gene: NA; CDR3 protein: CASIVGGYSYEQYF; CDR3 DNA: TGCGCCAGCATTGTAGGCGGGTACTCCTACGAGCAGTACTTC
J gene: TRBJ2-7; V gene: TRBV7-2; clone size: NA; D gene: NA; CDR3 protein: CASSPGRAYEQYF; CDR3 DNA: TGTGCCAGCAGTCCCGGACGGGCCTACGAGCAGTACTTC
J gene: TRBJ2-2; V gene: TRBV27; clone size: NA; D gene: TRBD2; CDR3 protein: CASTRSPSGRNTGELFF; CDR3 DNA: TGTGCCAGCACCCGCTCGCCCAGCGGGAGGAACACCGGGGAGCTGTTTTTT
J gene: TRBJ2-1; V gene: TRBV7-9; clone size: NA; D gene: NA; CDR3 protein: CASSDRDPIPSYNEQFF; CDR3 DNA: TGTGCCAGCAGCGACCGGGACCCCATCCCCTCCTACAATGAGCAGTTCTTC
J gene: TRBJ2-5; V gene: TRBV15; clone size: NA; D gene: NA; CDR3 protein: CATRSGKGRETQYF; CDR3 DNA: TGTGCCACCAGATCGGGCAAGGGGCGAGAGACCCAGTACTTC
J gene: TRBJ2-5; V gene: TRBV11-1; clone size: NA; D gene: TRBD2; CDR3 protein: CASSSRGGSGRGETQYF; CDR3 DNA: TGTGCCAGCAGCTCCCGCGGAGGGAGCGGGAGAGGAGAGACCCAGTACTTC
J gene: TRBJ2-7; V gene: TRBV7-9; clone size: NA; D gene: NA; CDR3 protein: CASSPLSVHEQYF; CDR3 DNA: TGTGCCAGCAGCCCCCTATCGGTCCACGAGCAGTACTTC
J gene: TRBJ1-1; V gene: TRBV4-3; clone size: NA; D gene: NA; CDR3 protein: CASSQAESILTGTEAFF; CDR3 DNA: TGCGCCAGCAGCCAAGCCGAATCCATTCTAACGGGCACTGAAGCTTTCTTT
J gene: TRBJ2-3; V gene: TRBV7-9; clone size: NA; D gene: NA; CDR3 protein: CASSLAPRRGTDTQYF; CDR3 DNA: TGTGCCAGCAGCTTAGCGCCCAGACGAGGCACAGATACGCAGTATTTT
J gene: TRBJ2-3; V gene: TRBV4-1; clone size: NA; D gene: TRBD2; CDR3 protein: CASSQVPSGPSTDTQYF; CDR3 DNA: TGCGCCAGCAGCCAAGTTCCTAGCGGGCCTAGCACAGATACGCAGTATTTT
J gene: TRBJ2-1; V gene: TRBV11-2; clone size: NA; D gene: TRBD2; CDR3 protein: CASSLLAGDYNEQFF; CDR3 DNA: TGTGCCAGCAGCTTACTAGCGGGAGATTATAATGAGCAGTTCTTC
J gene: TRBJ1-5; V gene: TRBV6-1; clone size: NA; D gene: NA; CDR3 protein: CASSELEQWGNQPQHF; CDR3 DNA: TGTGCCAGCAGTGAACTTGAACAATGGGGCAATCAGCCCCAGCATTTT
J gene: TRBJ1-1; V gene: TRBV27; clone size: NA; D gene: TRBD1; CDR3 protein: CASSLSTGAEAFF; CDR3 DNA: TGTGCCAGCAGTTTGTCGACAGGGGCCGAAGCTTTCTTT